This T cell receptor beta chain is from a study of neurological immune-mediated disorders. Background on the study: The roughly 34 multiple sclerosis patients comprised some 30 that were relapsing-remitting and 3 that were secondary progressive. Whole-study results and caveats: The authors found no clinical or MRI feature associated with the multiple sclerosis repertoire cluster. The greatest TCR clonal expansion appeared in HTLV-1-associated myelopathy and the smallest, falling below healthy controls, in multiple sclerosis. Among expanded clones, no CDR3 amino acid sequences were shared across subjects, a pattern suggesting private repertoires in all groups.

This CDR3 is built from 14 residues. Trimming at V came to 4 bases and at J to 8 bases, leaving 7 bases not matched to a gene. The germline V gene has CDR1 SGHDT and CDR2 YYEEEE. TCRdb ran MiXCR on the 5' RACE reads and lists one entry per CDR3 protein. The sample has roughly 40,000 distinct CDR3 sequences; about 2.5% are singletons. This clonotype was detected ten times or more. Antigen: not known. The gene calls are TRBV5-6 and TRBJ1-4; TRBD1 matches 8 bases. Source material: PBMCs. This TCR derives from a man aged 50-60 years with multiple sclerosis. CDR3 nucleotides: TGTGCCAGCAGCGTGGGACAGGCAGGGGAAAAACTGTTTTTT. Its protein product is CASSVGQAGEKLFF.